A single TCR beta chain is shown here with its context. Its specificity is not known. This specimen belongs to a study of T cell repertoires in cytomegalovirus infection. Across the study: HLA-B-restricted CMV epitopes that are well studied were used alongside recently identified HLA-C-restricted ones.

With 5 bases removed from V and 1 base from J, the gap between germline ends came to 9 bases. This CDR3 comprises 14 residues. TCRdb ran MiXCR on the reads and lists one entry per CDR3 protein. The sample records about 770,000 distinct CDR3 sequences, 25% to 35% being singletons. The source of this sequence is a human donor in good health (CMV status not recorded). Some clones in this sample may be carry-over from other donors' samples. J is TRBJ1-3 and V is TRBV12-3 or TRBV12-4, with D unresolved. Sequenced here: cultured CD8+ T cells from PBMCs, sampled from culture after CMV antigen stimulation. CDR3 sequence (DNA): TGTGCCAGCAGTACCTTTGGTTCTGGAAACACCATATATTTT. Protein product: CASSTFGSGNTIYF.